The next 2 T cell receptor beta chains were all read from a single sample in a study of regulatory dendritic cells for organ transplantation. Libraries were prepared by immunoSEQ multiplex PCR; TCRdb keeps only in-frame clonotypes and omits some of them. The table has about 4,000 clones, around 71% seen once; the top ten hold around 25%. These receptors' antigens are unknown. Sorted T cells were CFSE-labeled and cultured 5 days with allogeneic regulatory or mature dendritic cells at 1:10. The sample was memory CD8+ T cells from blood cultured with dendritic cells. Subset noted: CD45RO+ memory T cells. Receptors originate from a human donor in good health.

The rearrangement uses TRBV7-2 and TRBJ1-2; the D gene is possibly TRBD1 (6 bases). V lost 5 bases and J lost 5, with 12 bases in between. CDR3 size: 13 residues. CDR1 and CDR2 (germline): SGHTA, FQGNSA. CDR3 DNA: TGTGCCAGCAGCCGACAGGATTTTTATGGCTACACCTTC. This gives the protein CASSRQDFYGYTF.

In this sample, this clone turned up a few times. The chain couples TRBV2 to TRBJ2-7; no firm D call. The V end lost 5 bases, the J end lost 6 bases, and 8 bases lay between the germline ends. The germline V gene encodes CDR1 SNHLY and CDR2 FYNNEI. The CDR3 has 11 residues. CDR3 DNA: TGTGCCAGCAGTTATACGCCCGAGCAGTACTTC. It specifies CASSYTPEQYF. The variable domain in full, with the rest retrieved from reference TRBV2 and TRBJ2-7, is EPEVTQTPSHQVTQMGQEVILRCVPISNHLYFYWYRQILGQKVEFLVSFYNNEISEKSEIFDDQFSVERPDGSNFTLKIRSTKLEDSAMYFCASSYTPEQYFGPGTRLTVT.